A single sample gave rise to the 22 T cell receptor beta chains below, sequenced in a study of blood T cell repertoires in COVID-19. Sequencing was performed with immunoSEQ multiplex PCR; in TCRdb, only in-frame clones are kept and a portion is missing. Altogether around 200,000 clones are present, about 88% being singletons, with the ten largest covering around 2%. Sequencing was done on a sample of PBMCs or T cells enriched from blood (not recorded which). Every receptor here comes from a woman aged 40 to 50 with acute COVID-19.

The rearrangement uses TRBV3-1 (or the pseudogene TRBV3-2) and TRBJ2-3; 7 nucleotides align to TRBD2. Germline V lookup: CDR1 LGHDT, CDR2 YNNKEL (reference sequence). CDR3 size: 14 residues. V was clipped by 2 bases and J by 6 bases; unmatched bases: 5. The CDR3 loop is CASSQSGASDTQYF. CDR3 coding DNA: TGTGCCAGCAGCCAAAGCGGGGCGAGCGATACGCAGTATTTT.

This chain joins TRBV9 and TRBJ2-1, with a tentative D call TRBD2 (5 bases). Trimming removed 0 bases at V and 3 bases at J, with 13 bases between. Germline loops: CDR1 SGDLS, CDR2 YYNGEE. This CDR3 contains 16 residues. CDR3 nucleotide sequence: TGTGCCAGCAGCGTAGTGGGCGACTACCTCTACAATGAGCAGTTCTTC. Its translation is CASSVVGDYLYNEQFF.

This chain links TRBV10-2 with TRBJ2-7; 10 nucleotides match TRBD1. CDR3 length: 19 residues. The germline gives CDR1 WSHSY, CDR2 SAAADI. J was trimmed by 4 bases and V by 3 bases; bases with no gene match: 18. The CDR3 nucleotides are TGCGCCAGCAGTGAATCTTCTGTTCTCAGGGGACAGGGGTTATACGAGCAGTACTTC. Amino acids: CASSESSVLRGQGLYEQYF.

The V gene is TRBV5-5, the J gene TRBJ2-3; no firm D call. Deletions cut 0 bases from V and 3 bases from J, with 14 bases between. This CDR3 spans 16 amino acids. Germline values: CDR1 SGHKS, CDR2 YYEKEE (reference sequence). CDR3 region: CASSLAHTLVTDTQYF. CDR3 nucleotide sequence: TGTGCCAGCAGCTTGGCTCACACGCTAGTAACAGATACGCAGTATTTT.

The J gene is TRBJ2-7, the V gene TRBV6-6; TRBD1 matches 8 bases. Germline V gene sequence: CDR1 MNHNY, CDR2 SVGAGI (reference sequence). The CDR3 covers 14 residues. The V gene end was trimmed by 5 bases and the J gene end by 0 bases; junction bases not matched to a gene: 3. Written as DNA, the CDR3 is TGTGCCAGCAGTACCGACAGGGGCTCCTACGAGCAGTACTTC. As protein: CASSTDRGSYEQYF.

The CDR3 spells CASSLEGSSTDTQYF. CDR3 coding DNA: TGTGCCAGCAGCTTAGAGGGGTCTAGCACAGATACGCAGTATTTT. The chain uses TRBV7-8 and TRBJ2-3, with D perhaps TRBD1 (5 bases). Trimming removed 1 base at V and 0 bases at J, with 8 bases between. CDR1 is SGHVS, CDR2 FQNEAQ, per germline. The CDR3 length is 15 residues.

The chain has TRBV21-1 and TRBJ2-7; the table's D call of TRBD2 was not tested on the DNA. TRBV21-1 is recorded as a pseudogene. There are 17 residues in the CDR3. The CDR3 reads CASSKEASAGGTYEQYF. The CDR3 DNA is TGTGCCAGCAGCAAAGAGGCCTCGGCGGGGGGCACCTACGAGCAGTACTTC.

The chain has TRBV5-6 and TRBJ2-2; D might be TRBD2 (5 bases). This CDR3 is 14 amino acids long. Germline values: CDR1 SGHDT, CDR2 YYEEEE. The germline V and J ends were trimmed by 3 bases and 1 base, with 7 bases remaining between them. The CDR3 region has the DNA TGTGCCAGCAGCTCCCGGGGGAACACCGGGGAGCTGTTTTTT. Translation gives CASSSRGNTGELFF.

The chain's CDR3 is CASSLVGLNTEAFF. The DNA for the CDR3 is TGTGCCAGCAGCTTGGTGGGGCTTAACACTGAAGCTTTCTTT. The chain has TRBV7-9 and TRBJ1-1, with a tentative D call TRBD1 (5 bases). The V gene lost 3 bases and the J gene lost 2 bases, with 10 bases spanning the gap. CDR3 length equals 14 residues. Germline V gene data show CDR1 as SEHNR and CDR2 as FQNEAQ (reference sequence). The whole variable domain, filled in from reference TRBV7-9 and TRBJ1-1, reads DTGVSQNPRHKITKRGQNVTFRCDPISEHNRLYWYRQTLGQGPEFLTYFQNEAQLEKSRLLSDRFSAERPKGSFSTLEIQRTEQGDSAMYLCASSLVGLNTEAFFGQGTRLTVV.

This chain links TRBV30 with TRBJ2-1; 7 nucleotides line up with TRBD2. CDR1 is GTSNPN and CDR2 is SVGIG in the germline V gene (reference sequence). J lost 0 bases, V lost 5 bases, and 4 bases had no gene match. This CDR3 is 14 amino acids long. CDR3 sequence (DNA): TGTGCCTGGGAAAGCGGGGTCTCCTACAATGAGCAGTTCTTC. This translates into CAWESGVSYNEQFF. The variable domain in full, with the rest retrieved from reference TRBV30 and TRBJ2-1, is SQTIHQWPATLVQPVGSPLSLECTVEGTSNPNLYWYRQAAGRGLQLLFYSVGIGQISSEVPQNLSASRPQDRQFILSSKKLLLSDSGFYLCAWESGVSYNEQFFGPGTRLTVL.

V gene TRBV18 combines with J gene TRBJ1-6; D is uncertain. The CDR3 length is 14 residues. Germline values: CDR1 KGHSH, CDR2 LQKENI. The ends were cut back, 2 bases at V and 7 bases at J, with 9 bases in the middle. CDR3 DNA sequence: TGTGCCAGCTCACCAGACACAGAGAATTCACCCCTCCACTTT. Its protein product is CASSPDTENSPLHF.

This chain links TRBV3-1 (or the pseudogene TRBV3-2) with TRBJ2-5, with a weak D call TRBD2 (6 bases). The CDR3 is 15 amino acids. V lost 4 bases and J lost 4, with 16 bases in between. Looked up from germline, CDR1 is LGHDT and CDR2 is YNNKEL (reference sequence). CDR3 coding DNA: TGTGCCAGCAGCCCCGCCGGGAGTGAGCGAGAGACCCAGTACTTC. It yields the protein CASSPAGSERETQYF.

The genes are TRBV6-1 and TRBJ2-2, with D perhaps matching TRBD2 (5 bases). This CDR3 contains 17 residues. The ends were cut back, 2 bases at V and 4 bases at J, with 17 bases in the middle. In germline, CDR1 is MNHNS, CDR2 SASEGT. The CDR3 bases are TGTGCCAGCAGTGAAAAGGGCGACTACCGGGTCACCGGGGAGCTGTTTTTT. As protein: CASSEKGDYRVTGELFF.

The CDR3 loop is CASSYSTGTRAGELFF. Written as DNA, the CDR3 is TGTGCCAGCAGTTACAGTACAGGGACGAGAGCCGGGGAGCTGTTTTTT. V is TRBV6-5 and J is TRBJ2-2, with D perhaps TRBD1 (6 bases). Germline V gene lookup returns CDR1 MNHEY and CDR2 SVGAGI. V shed 2 bases and J shed 6 bases, with 16 bases lying between them. The CDR3 has 16 amino acids.

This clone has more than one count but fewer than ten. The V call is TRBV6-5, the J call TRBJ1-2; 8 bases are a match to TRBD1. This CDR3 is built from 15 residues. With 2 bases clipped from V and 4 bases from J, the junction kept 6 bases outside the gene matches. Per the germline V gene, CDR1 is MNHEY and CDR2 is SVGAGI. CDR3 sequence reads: CASSYEGQGRYGYTF. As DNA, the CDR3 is TGTGCCAGCAGTTACGAAGGACAGGGTCGCTATGGCTACACCTTC.

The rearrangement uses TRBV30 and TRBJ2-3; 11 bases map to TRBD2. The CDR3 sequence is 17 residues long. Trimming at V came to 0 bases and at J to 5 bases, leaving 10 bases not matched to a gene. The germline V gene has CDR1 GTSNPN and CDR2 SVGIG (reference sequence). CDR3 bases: TGTGCCTGGAGTGTGGCGGGACTAGCGGCCTTTAGAGATACGCAGTATTTT. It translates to CAWSVAGLAAFRDTQYF.

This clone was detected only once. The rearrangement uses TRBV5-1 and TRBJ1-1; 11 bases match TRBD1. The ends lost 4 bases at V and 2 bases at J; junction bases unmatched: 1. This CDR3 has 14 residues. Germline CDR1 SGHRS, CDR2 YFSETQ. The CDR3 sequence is CASSGTGGNTEAFF. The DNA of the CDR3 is TGCGCCAGCAGCGGGACAGGGGGAAACACTGAAGCTTTCTTT. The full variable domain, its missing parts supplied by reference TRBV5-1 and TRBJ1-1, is KAGVTQTPRYLIKTRGQQVTLSCSPISGHRSVSWYQQTPGQGLQFLFEYFSETQRNKGNFPGRFSGRQFSNSRSEMNVSTLELGDSALYLCASSGTGGNTEAFFGQGTRLTVV.

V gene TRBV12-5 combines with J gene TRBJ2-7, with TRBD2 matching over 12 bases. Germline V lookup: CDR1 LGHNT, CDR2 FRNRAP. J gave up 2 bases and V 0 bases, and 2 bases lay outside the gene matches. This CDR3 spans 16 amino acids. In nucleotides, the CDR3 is TGTGCTAGTGGTTTGGTACTAGCGGGAGGTGCCTACGAGCAGTACTTC. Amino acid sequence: CASGLVLAGGAYEQYF.

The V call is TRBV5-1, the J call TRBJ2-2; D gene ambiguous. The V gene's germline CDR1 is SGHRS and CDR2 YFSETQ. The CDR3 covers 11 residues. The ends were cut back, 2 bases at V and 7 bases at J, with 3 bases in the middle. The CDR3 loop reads CASSFGGELFF. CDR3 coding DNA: TGCGCCAGCAGCTTCGGCGGGGAGCTGTTTTTT.

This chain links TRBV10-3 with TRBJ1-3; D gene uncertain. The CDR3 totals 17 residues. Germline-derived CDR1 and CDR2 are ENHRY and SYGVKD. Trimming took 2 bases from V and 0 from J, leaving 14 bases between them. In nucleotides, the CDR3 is TGTGCCATCAGTGAGCCTAGTCAGTGGAACTCTGGAAACACCATATATTTT. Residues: CAISEPSQWNSGNTIYF.

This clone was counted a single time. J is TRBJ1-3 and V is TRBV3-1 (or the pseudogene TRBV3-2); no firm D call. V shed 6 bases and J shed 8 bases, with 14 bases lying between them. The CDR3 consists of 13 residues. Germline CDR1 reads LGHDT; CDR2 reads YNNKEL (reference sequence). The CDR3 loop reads CASSLHNADTIYF. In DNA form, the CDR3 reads TGTGCCAGCAGTCTTCACAATGCTGACACCATATATTTT.

The CDR3 loop is CASSSLDEQFF. CDR3 coding DNA: TGTGCCAGCTCCTCCCTCGATGAGCAGTTCTTC. The genes are TRBV18 and TRBJ2-1; D is undetermined. CDR1 is KGHSH and CDR2 is LQKENI in the germline V gene. V dropped 6 bases and J dropped 8 bases, with 8 bases sitting between them. CDR3 size: 11 residues.